The next 21 T cell receptor beta chains were all read from a single sample in a study of T cells in Graves' hyperthyroidism and ophthalmopathy. The investigators amplified TCR beta CDR3 regions from RNA transcripts. The study used the HTBI primer set for a first-round RT-PCR of the TCR CDR3. TCRdb passed the multiplex PCR reads through MiXCR, listing each CDR3 protein once. The sample shows roughly 750,000 distinct CDR3 sequences, about a sixth of them seen only once. The sample taken for sequencing was blood. The receptors were gathered from a man between 18 and 29 years old with Graves' hyperthyroidism.

This clonotype was counted a few times. V usage is TRBV7-3 and J usage is TRBJ2-1, with a possible D match to TRBD1 (6 bases). This CDR3 spans 15 amino acids. With 5 bases removed from V and 7 bases from J, the gap between germline ends came to 18 bases. Germline CDR1 reads SGHTA; CDR2 reads FQGTGA. In DNA form, the CDR3 reads TGTGCCAGCAGCCCTGACAGGCGCCAAAAAAATGAGCAGTTCTTC. Translated: CASSPDRRQKNEQFF.

There are many counts of this clonotype. The CDR3 sequence is CASRPGTAESYEQYF. The CDR3 coding sequence is TGTGCCAGCAGGCCTGGGACGGCAGAATCCTACGAGCAGTACTTC. The V call is TRBV28, the J call TRBJ2-7, with D perhaps matching TRBD1 or TRBD2 (5 bases each). Per the germline V gene, CDR1 is MDHEN and CDR2 is SYDVKM. The length of the CDR3 is 15 residues. V was shortened by 6 bases and J by 1 base, with 16 bases between the two germline ends.

This clonotype appeared a few times. This chain uses TRBV10-3 with TRBJ1-2, with TRBD1 matching 9 bases. Trimming cost V 3 bases and J 2 bases; bases outside gene matches: 4. Germline lookup yields CDR1 ENHRY and CDR2 SYGVKD. This CDR3 spans 15 amino acids. The CDR3 sequence: CAISEQGAANYGYTF. Here the CDR3 DNA reads TGTGCCATCAGTGAACAGGGGGCGGCAAACTATGGCTACACCTTC.

This clonotype appeared a few times. A much more abundant neighbour one base away suggests this may be a read error. V is TRBV12-5 and J is TRBJ2-7, with D unclear. Trimming took 0 bases from V and 2 from J, leaving 2 bases between them. The CDR3 covers 12 residues. Germline CDR1 reads LGHNT; CDR2 reads FRNRAP. The CDR3 nucleotides are TGTGCTAGTGGTTTGGTACCCTACGAGCAGTACTTC. As protein: CASGLVPYEQYF.

This clonotype was seen only a few times. This chain joins TRBV5-1 and TRBJ1-4; TRBD1 might be the D (5 bases). Germline V gives CDR1 SGHRS, CDR2 YFSETQ. V was trimmed by 5 bases and J by 5 bases, leaving 13 bases between them. The length of the CDR3 is 14 residues. The CDR3 region has the DNA TGCGCCAGCAGTTACCGGGACGGGAATGAAAAACTGTTTTTT. Residues: CASSYRDGNEKLFF.

This clonotype has ten or more counts. The rearrangement uses TRBV12-3 or TRBV12-4 and TRBJ2-1; D is possibly TRBD2 (6 bases). V was clipped by 4 bases and J by 0 bases, with 19 bases between them. The CDR3 consists of 18 residues. The CDR3 protein is CASSSPAFRGSSYNEQFF. DNA for the CDR3: TGTGCCAGCAGTTCCCCTGCTTTTCGGGGGAGCTCCTACAATGAGCAGTTCTTC.

This clonotype has just one count. J is TRBJ2-7 and V is TRBV2; 9 positions agree with TRBD2. The CDR3 extends over 12 amino acids. V dropped 9 bases and J dropped 5; count of bases not matched to a gene: 5. Per germline, CDR1 SNHLY and CDR2 FYNNEI. CDR3 in DNA: TGTGCCAGTCTAGCGGGATTCGACGAGCAGTACTTC. Protein product: CASLAGFDEQYF.

This clonotype was counted at least ten times. The chain couples TRBV11-2 to TRBJ2-5, with D possibly matching TRBD1 (6 bases). The CDR3 has 14 residues. V lost 4 bases and J 7 bases, leaving 16 bases between the germline ends. Germline V gives CDR1 SGHAT, CDR2 FQNNGV. The chain's CDR3 is CASSSYTGFGTQYF. As DNA, the CDR3 is TGTGCCAGCAGCTCATACACAGGGTTTGGGACCCAGTACTTC. The full variable domain, rest sourced from reference TRBV11-2 and TRBJ2-5, is EAGVAQSPRYKIIEKRQSVAFWCNPISGHATLYWYQQILGQGPKLLIQFQNNGVVDDSQLPKDRFSAERLKGVDSTLKIQPAKLEDSAVYLCASSSYTGFGTQYFGPGTRLLVL.

The chain combines TRBV30 with TRBJ2-7; D is tentatively TRBD1 or TRBD2 (5 bases each). CDR1 is GTSNPN and CDR2 is SVGIG in the germline V gene (reference sequence). V was trimmed by 0 bases and J by 6 bases, leaving 9 bases between them. The CDR3 has 12 residues. CDR3 bases: TGTGCCTGGAGTGTACGGGGCAGCGAGCAGTACTTC. It codes for CAWSVRGSEQYF.

This clonotype was picked up a small number of times. V usage is TRBV11-2 and J usage is TRBJ2-2; D gene unclear. Per the germline V gene, CDR1 is SGHAT and CDR2 is FQNNGV. The CDR3 spans 12 residues. Trimming removed 4 bases from V and 13 bases from J, with 13 bases in between. CDR3 loop: CASSSSGFRLFF. The CDR3 DNA reads TGTGCCAGCAGCTCGTCGGGCTTTAGGCTGTTTTTT.

This clonotype was found a few times. V usage is TRBV20-1 and J usage is TRBJ2-1; TRBD2 matches 8 bases. Trimming at V came to 6 bases and at J to 7 bases, leaving 8 bases not matched to a gene. Germline-derived CDR1 and CDR2 are DFQATT and SNEGSKA (reference sequence). This CDR3 is built from 13 residues. The chain's CDR3 is CSALRGLVNEQFF. The CDR3 DNA follows: TGCAGTGCCCTAAGGGGACTAGTGAATGAGCAGTTCTTC.

This clonotype appeared many times. The chain is built from TRBV5-1 and TRBJ2-1; no definite D call. Trimming removed 0 bases from V and 5 bases from J, with 6 bases in between. Germline CDR1 SGHRS, CDR2 YFSETQ. This CDR3 contains 13 residues. CDR3: CASSLVPNNEQFF. Written as DNA, the CDR3 is TGCGCCAGCAGCTTGGTACCGAACAATGAGCAGTTCTTC.

This clonotype has ten or more counts. V usage is TRBV29-1 and J usage is TRBJ1-2, with 8 bases that match TRBD1. J was trimmed by 3 bases and V by 5 bases; bases with no gene match: 8. Germline CDR1 SQVTM, CDR2 ANQGSEA. This CDR3 has 14 amino acids. The DNA of the CDR3 is TGCAGCGTTTCTCGGACAGGGTGGGACTATGGCTACACCTTC. Translation: CSVSRTGWDYGYTF.

There are a few counts of this clonotype. This rearrangement joins TRBV15 to TRBJ1-2; no definite D call. The CDR3 covers 13 residues. V lost 0 bases, J lost 4 bases, and 6 bases lay in between. Germline V gene sequence: CDR1 LNHNV, CDR2 YYDKDF (reference sequence). In DNA form, the CDR3 reads TGTGCCACCAGCAGAGACAGGCTCTATGGCTACACCTTC. This codes for CATSRDRLYGYTF.

This clonotype was detected a few times. A much more abundant neighbour one base away suggests this may be a read error. The V and J genes are TRBV2 and TRBJ2-6; possible D gene TRBD2, 5 bases. Germline V gene data show CDR1 as SNHLY and CDR2 as FYNNEI. The CDR3 runs to 14 residues. V shed 3 bases and J shed 2 bases, with 5 bases lying between them. The CDR3 loop reads CASSERAGANVLTF. The CDR3 bases are TGTGCCAGCAGTGAGAGGGCTGGGGCCAACGTCCTGACTTTC.

This clonotype was counted between two and nine times. The rearrangement joins TRBV27 to TRBJ1-2, with 7 bases identical to TRBD1. The V gene's germline CDR1 is MNHEY and CDR2 SMNVEV (reference sequence). The ends lost 5 bases at V and 7 bases at J; junction bases unmatched: 10. The length of the CDR3 is 14 residues. The CDR3 nucleotides read TGTGCCAGCAGTGCGACAGGGTTAACATCTGGCTACACCTTC. Encoded protein: CASSATGLTSGYTF.

J is TRBJ2-7 and V is TRBV6-2 or TRBV6-3; TRBD1 or TRBD2 may be the D gene (5 bases each). This CDR3 is built from 16 residues. The V gene's germline CDR1 is MNHEY and CDR2 SVGEGT. Between the trimmed V and J ends, which lost 1 base and 0 bases, there was a span of 13 bases. CDR3 amino acids: CASSYYPGRASYEQYF. Written as DNA, the CDR3 is TGTGCCAGCAGTTACTATCCGGGACGGGCCTCCTACGAGCAGTACTTC.

This chain connects TRBV15 to TRBJ2-5; D gene ambiguous. The CDR3 contains 12 residues. CDR1 is LNHNV, CDR2 YYDKDF, per germline (reference sequence). V was cut by 3 bases and J by 5 bases, with 7 bases left in between. CDR3 in DNA: TGTGCCACCAGCAGGAAGTTGGAGACCCAGTACTTC. Translating it yields CATSRKLETQYF.

This clonotype turned up a few times. V gene TRBV4-1 combines with J gene TRBJ2-5; 7 nucleotides align to TRBD1. The CDR3 sequence is 16 residues long. Germline V lookup: CDR1 MGHRA, CDR2 YSYEKL. V gave up 3 bases and J gave up 5 bases; unmatched junction bases: 12. Here the CDR3 DNA reads TGCGCCAGCAGCCAGGGGCCGGGACAGACAAGGGAGACCCAGTACTTC. Translated, it gives CASSQGPGQTRETQYF.

The chain combines TRBV7-9 with TRBJ1-2, with 9 bases lining up with TRBD1. CDR3 length equals 17 residues. V was clipped by 2 bases and J by 4 bases; unmatched bases: 11. Germline lookup yields CDR1 SEHNR and CDR2 FQNEAQ (reference sequence). This CDR3 is CASSLPLGDRDRYGYTF. The CDR3 DNA is TGTGCCAGCAGCTTACCCTTAGGGGACAGGGATCGCTATGGCTACACCTTC.

This clonotype was seen more than once but under ten times. The CDR3 spells CASSPFDLHTQYF. In DNA form, the CDR3 reads TGTGCCAGCAGCCCCTTCGATCTGCATACGCAGTATTTT. The rearrangement uses TRBV7-2 and TRBJ2-3; D gene ambiguous. Trimming took 5 bases from V and 7 from J, leaving 13 bases between them. The CDR3 loop spans 13 amino acids. Per germline, CDR1 SGHTA and CDR2 FQGNSA.